A single sample gave rise to the 28 T cell receptor beta chains below, sequenced in a study of blood T cell repertoires in COVID-19. Profiling relied on immunoSEQ multiplex PCR, and the TCRdb table lists in-frame clones only, not all of them. The sample lists about 310,000 clones, about 88% occurring once. The sequencing input was PBMCs or T cells enriched from blood (not recorded which). The receptors stem from a woman aged 40 to 49 who had recovered from COVID-19.

This clone came up once. In nucleotides, the CDR3 is TGTGCCAGCAGCGTAGAAGGGGGTGGGAGCGAGCAGTACTTC. Amino acids: CASSVEGGGSEQYF. The chain combines TRBV9 with TRBJ2-7; D possibly corresponds to TRBD1 (6 bases). The length of the CDR3 is 14 residues. The V gene lost 0 bases and the J gene lost 6 bases, with 13 bases spanning the gap. The germline V gene encodes CDR1 SGDLS and CDR2 YYNGEE.

This chain links TRBV7-2 with TRBJ2-1; D may be TRBD2 (9 bases). CDR1 and CDR2 from the germline V gene are SGHTA and FQGNSA. V was pared by 2 bases and J by 12 bases, with 17 bases between. The CDR3 has 14 residues. The CDR3, as DNA: TGTGCCAGCAGCTTATCGGCGGGGGGGACAGGGCAGTTCTTC. This translates into CASSLSAGGTGQFF.

This rearrangement joins TRBV27 to TRBJ1-5; TRBD1 matches at 8 bases. Germline assignment: CDR1 MNHEY and CDR2 SMNVEV (reference sequence). V gave up 2 bases and J gave up 9 bases; unmatched junction bases: 9. The CDR3 extends over 15 amino acids. CDR3 DNA: TGTGCCAGCAGTTTACAGCAGGGGGCCGAATGGCCCCAGCATTTT. Its protein product is CASSLQQGAEWPQHF.

The chain couples TRBV6-5 to TRBJ2-3; 8 bases match TRBD2. CDR1 is MNHEY and CDR2 is SVGAGI in the germline V gene. The CDR3 is 15 residues long. After removal of 11 bases from V and 2 bases from J, the junction contained 12 bases not matched to a gene. The CDR3 DNA sequence: TGTGCCTGTTCCTCGGGAGGGGGGAACACAGATACGCAGTATTTT. Amino acid sequence: CACSSGGGNTDTQYF.

DNA of the CDR3: TGTGCCACCCATGGGGGGTCGAGCTCCTACAATGAGCAGTTCTTC. It encodes CATHGGSSSYNEQFF. The V gene is TRBV27, the J gene TRBJ2-1; tentative D call: TRBD2 (6 bases). This CDR3 has 15 residues. Trimming shortened V by 10 bases and J by 0 bases, and 16 bases separated the two germline ends. The V gene's germline CDR1 is MNHEY and CDR2 SMNVEV (reference sequence).

The chain carries TRBV7-2 and TRBJ2-7; 12 bases map to TRBD2. V lost 0 bases, J lost 2 bases, and 5 bases stayed unmatched. The length of the CDR3 is 17 residues. Germline V gene lookup returns CDR1 SGHTA and CDR2 FQGNSA. As DNA, the CDR3 is TGTGCCAGCAGCTTAGCGGGGACTAGCGGGTCGCCCTACGAGCAGTACTTC. The encoded protein is CASSLAGTSGSPYEQYF.

This clone was counted a few times. This chain connects TRBV24-1 to TRBJ1-3; D possibly corresponds to TRBD1 (6 bases). Germline V gene data show CDR1 as KGHDR and CDR2 as SFDVKD. This CDR3 contains 15 residues. Trimming cost V 4 bases and J 4 bases, with 13 bases left between them. Here the CDR3 reads CATSDSPGTGNTIYF. The CDR3 bases are TGTGCCACCAGTGACAGCCCCGGGACAGGAAACACCATATATTTT.

The rearrangement uses TRBV19 and TRBJ2-3; the match to TRBD2 covers 9 bases. From germline, CDR1 is LNHDA and CDR2 SQIVND (reference sequence). The CDR3 has 17 amino acids. V shed 6 bases and J 2 bases; nucleotides not matched to a gene: 12. This chain's CDR3 is CASRSRLSSGNTDTQYF. The CDR3 coding sequence is TGTGCCAGTAGATCGAGGCTGTCTAGCGGGAACACAGATACGCAGTATTTT.

The V and J genes are TRBV10-3 and TRBJ2-3; TRBD2 might be the D (5 bases). Trimming pared 10 bases from V and 0 bases from J, leaving 11 bases between. The CDR3 is 13 amino acids. Per the germline V gene, CDR1 is ENHRY and CDR2 is SYGVKD. The CDR3 region is CASRWTSTDTQYF. CDR3 nucleotides: TGTGCCAGCCGTTGGACTAGCACAGATACGCAGTATTTT.

This clone appeared once. The genes are TRBV28 and TRBJ1-1, with D possibly matching TRBD1 (5 bases). The germline V gene encodes CDR1 MDHEN and CDR2 SYDVKM. V was cut by 6 bases and J by 3 bases, with 14 bases left in between. The CDR3 spans 14 residues. CDR3: CASSLGGDYTEAFF. The CDR3 DNA sequence: TGTGCCAGCAGCCTAGGCGGGGACTACACTGAAGCTTTCTTT.

V usage is TRBV5-4 and J usage is TRBJ2-1; D possibly corresponds to TRBD1 (5 bases). There are 14 residues in the CDR3. The V and J ends lost 0 bases and 8 bases respectively, with 12 bases between them. The germline V gene has CDR1 SGHNT and CDR2 YYREEE (reference sequence). CDR3 residues: CASSLAKKGDEQFF. In DNA, the CDR3 is TGTGCCAGCAGCTTGGCCAAGAAAGGGGATGAGCAGTTCTTC.

This chain uses TRBV5-4 with TRBJ1-1, with 9 positions matching TRBD1. Looked up from germline, CDR1 is SGHNT and CDR2 is YYREEE (reference sequence). The CDR3 is 15 amino acids. With V trimmed by 4 bases and J by 4 bases, 8 bases remained unmatched. The CDR3 DNA is TGTGCCAGCAGCGTGGGACAGGGCGGGCTCACTGAAGCTTTCTTT. Its protein product is CASSVGQGGLTEAFF.

The V and J genes are TRBV5-1 and TRBJ1-1; D is ambiguous. The CDR3 has 13 amino acids. The ends were cut back, 7 bases at V and 0 bases at J, with 10 bases in the middle. The germline gives CDR1 SGHRS, CDR2 YFSETQ. This CDR3 is CASGDFMNTEAFF. The CDR3 DNA reads TGCGCCAGCGGCGACTTCATGAACACTGAAGCTTTCTTT.

The V gene is TRBV7-3, the J gene TRBJ2-3; 12 nucleotides align to TRBD2. Looked up from germline, CDR1 is SGHTA and CDR2 is FQGTGA. This CDR3 has 15 amino acids. After removal of 5 bases from V and 8 bases from J, the junction contained 8 bases not matched to a gene. The CDR3 nucleotides are TGTGCCAGCAGCGTGACTAGCGGGAGTTTCGGTACGCAGTATTTT. This codes for CASSVTSGSFGTQYF. Full variable domain (missing parts from reference TRBV7-3 and TRBJ2-3): GAGVSQTPSNKVTEKGKYVELRCDPISGHTALYWYRQSLGQGPEFLIYFQGTGAADDSGLPNDRFFAVRPEGSVSTLKIQRTERGDSAVYLCASSVTSGSFGTQYFGPGTRLTVL.

The CDR3 loop reads CATSRDRAGYGYTF. CDR3 nucleotides: TGTGCCACCAGCAGAGACAGGGCTGGCTATGGCTACACCTTC. The chain has TRBV15 and TRBJ1-2; tentatively, D is TRBD1 (5 bases). Trimming stripped 0 bases from V and 4 bases from J, with 9 bases between. CDR3 length equals 14 residues. From germline, CDR1 is LNHNV and CDR2 YYDKDF (reference sequence).

The chain joins TRBV3-1 (or the pseudogene TRBV3-2) to TRBJ2-5; maybe TRBD2 (5 bases). Trimming stripped 4 bases from V and 5 bases from J, with 14 bases between. This CDR3 is 14 amino acids long. Germline V lookup: CDR1 LGHDT, CDR2 YNNKEL (reference sequence). The CDR3 region is CASSPLGRGETQYF. The CDR3 DNA is TGTGCCAGCAGCCCTTTGGGTCGAGGGGAGACCCAGTACTTC.

Note on this clone: The sample carries other DNA sequences with the same CDR3. The rearrangement links TRBV24-1 to TRBJ2-7; 7 bases map to TRBD1. V lost 4 bases and J lost 2; bases outside the gene matches: 4. In germline, CDR1 is KGHDR, CDR2 SFDVKD. CDR3 length: 14 amino acids. CDR3 residues: CATSDPDRPYEQYF. The CDR3 nucleotides are TGTGCCACCAGTGACCCGGACAGGCCCTACGAGCAGTACTTC.

This chain connects TRBV18 to TRBJ1-5; 7 positions match TRBD1. Trimming at V came to 3 bases and at J to 1 base, leaving 6 bases not matched to a gene. The V gene's germline CDR1 is KGHSH and CDR2 LQKENI. The CDR3 runs 16 residues. CDR3 DNA: TGTGCCAGCTCACCCTGGGCAGGGGGGAGCAATCAGCCCCAGCATTTT. This codes for CASSPWAGGSNQPQHF.

This clone was detected only once. The chain recombines TRBV5-1 with TRBJ2-7; 9 bases line up with TRBD2. CDR1 SGHRS and CDR2 YFSETQ come from the germline V gene. This CDR3 region has 14 residues. V shed 3 bases and J 2 bases; nucleotides not matched to a gene: 3. CDR3 residues: CASSSGLAPYEQYF. CDR3 DNA: TGCGCCAGCAGCTCGGGACTAGCCCCCTACGAGCAGTACTTC.

This chain joins TRBV2 and TRBJ1-5; D is uncertain. V lost 2 bases and J 7 bases, leaving 12 bases between the germline ends. Germline CDR1 is SNHLY and CDR2 is FYNNEI. This CDR3 region has 14 residues. The CDR3 loop reads CASSERIAGQPQHF. CDR3 sequence (DNA): TGTGCCAGCAGTGAACGGATAGCGGGGCAGCCCCAGCATTTT.

This sequence joins TRBV6-5 and TRBJ2-7; 8 bases line up with TRBD1. The CDR3 loop spans 15 amino acids. V was clipped by 6 bases and J by 3 bases; unmatched bases: 10. Germline lookup yields CDR1 MNHEY and CDR2 SVGAGI. Here the CDR3 reads CASRGQVGASYEQYF. For the CDR3, the DNA is TGTGCCAGCAGGGGACAGGTGGGGGCTAGCTACGAGCAGTACTTC.

The genes are TRBV9 and TRBJ2-7; 7 bases map to TRBD2. The length of the CDR3 is 13 residues. V gave up 3 bases and J gave up 3 bases; unmatched junction bases: 3. CDR1 is SGDLS, CDR2 YYNGEE, per germline. The CDR3 bases are TGTGCCAGCAGCGGGCGGGAGAACTACGAGCAGTACTTC. Its translation is CASSGRENYEQYF.

J is TRBJ1-6 and V is TRBV7-2; D is ambiguous. CDR1 SGHTA and CDR2 FQGNSA come from the germline V gene. The ends were cut back, 6 bases at V and 6 bases at J, with 12 bases in the middle. The CDR3 has 14 residues. The DNA for the CDR3 is TGTGCCAGCAGTATAGGTTACAGTAATTCACCCCTCCACTTT. It translates to CASSIGYSNSPLHF.

This clone showed up just once. V gene TRBV15 combines with J gene TRBJ1-3; TRBD1 matches at 10 bases. The CDR3 has 16 amino acids. The V segment lost 2 bases and the J segment 5 bases; nucleotides outside the gene matches: 6. Per germline, CDR1 LNHNV and CDR2 YYDKDF (reference sequence). CDR3 DNA sequence: TGTGCCACCAGCAGAACCGGGACAGGGGATAGAAACACCATATATTTT. Amino acids: CATSRTGTGDRNTIYF.

J is TRBJ1-1 and V is TRBV7-9; 8 bases align to TRBD1. CDR3 length: 16 residues. J was trimmed by 2 bases and V by 7 bases; bases with no gene match: 12. Germline V CDR1 and CDR2: SEHNR, FQNEAQ (reference sequence). CDR3 sequence (DNA): TGTGCCAGCACTCTACGGCAGGGGGCGAACAACACTGAAGCTTTCTTT. Translating gives CASTLRQGANNTEAFF.

The chain carries TRBV27 and TRBJ2-5; 7 positions agree with TRBD2. Germline loops: CDR1 MNHEY, CDR2 SMNVEV (reference sequence). Trimming took 3 bases from V and 7 from J; bases not matched to a gene: 11. The CDR3 contains 15 residues. The CDR3 sequence: CASSFLASGQGTQYF. CDR3 nucleotides: TGTGCCAGCAGTTTCTTAGCTAGCGGTCAGGGGACCCAGTACTTC.

This chain connects TRBV7-3 to TRBJ2-7; TRBD2 might be the D (6 bases). Germline CDR1 is SGHTA and CDR2 is FQGTGA. V lost 2 bases and J lost 6, with 23 bases in between. The CDR3 totals 17 residues. The CDR3 coding sequence is TGTGCCAGCAGCTTATCGGAGGGCTGGGTGGAGATGTCCGAGCAGTACTTC. Translating gives CASSLSEGWVEMSEQYF.

This clone turned up a few times. The gene calls are TRBV7-9 and TRBJ2-7; 8 bases line up with TRBD1. Germline V CDR1 and CDR2: SEHNR, FQNEAQ (reference sequence). This CDR3 contains 16 residues. The V gene end was trimmed by 1 base and the J gene end by 2 bases; junction bases not matched to a gene: 7. The DNA for the CDR3 is TGTGCCAGCAGCTTAGGAGGGGGACAGGACACCTACGAGCAGTACTTC. It encodes CASSLGGGQDTYEQYF.